This T cell receptor (beta chain) appears in the sequencing data of a study of blood T cell repertoires in COVID-19. Profiled with immunoSEQ multiplex PCR; TCRdb holds only in-frame clones, not every one. The repertoire holds more than 95,000 clones, with roughly 69% as singletons. J was trimmed by 10 bases and V by 3 bases; bases with no gene match: 9. Germline loops: CDR1 MNHEY, CDR2 SMNVEV (reference sequence). The CDR3 is 15 amino acids. Sequencing input: peripheral blood. The gene calls are TRBV27 and TRBJ1-6, with 7 nucleotides matching TRBD1. The TCR comes from a woman between 70 and 85 years old with acute or convalescent COVID-19. The chain's CDR3 is CASSFYRLGGSPLHF. DNA for the CDR3: TGTGCCAGCAGTTTTTATCGTTTAGGGGGCTCACCCCTCCACTTT.